The following is a T cell receptor beta chain sequence with its context. The sample comes from a study of blood T cell repertoires in COVID-19. Overall study context: Sources were T cells, B-cell-depleted T cells, or PBMCs; the material itself was cDNA or gDNA.

Between the trimmed V and J ends, which lost 5 bases and 3 bases, there was a span of 14 bases. The length of the CDR3 is 14 residues. The germline CDR1 and CDR2 sequences are SGHTA and FQGNSA. Measured with immunoSEQ multiplex PCR; TCRdb has only the in-frame clones, and not every one. The sample carries hundreds of thousands of clones, roughly 79% recorded once. The sequenced sample consisted of peripheral blood. The sequence was obtained from a woman older than 75 with acute or convalescent COVID-19. The V and J genes are TRBV7-2 and TRBJ2-7; D call uncertain. CDR3 bases: TGTGCCAGCAGCCCGCAGAGGTACGGCTACGAGCAGTACTTC. Amino acids: CASSPQRYGYEQYF.